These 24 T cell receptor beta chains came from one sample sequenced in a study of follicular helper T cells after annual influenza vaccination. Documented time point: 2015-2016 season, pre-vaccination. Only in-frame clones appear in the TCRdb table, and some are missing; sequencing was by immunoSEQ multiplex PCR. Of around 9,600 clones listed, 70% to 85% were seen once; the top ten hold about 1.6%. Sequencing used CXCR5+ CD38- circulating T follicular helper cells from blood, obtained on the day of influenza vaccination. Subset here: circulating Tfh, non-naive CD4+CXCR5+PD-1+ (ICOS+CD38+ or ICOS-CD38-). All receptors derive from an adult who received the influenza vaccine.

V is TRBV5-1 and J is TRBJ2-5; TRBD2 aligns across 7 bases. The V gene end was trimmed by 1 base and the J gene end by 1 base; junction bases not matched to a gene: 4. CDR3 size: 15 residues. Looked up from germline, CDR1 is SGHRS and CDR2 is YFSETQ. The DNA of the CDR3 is TGCGCCAGCAGCTTGTTGTGGGGGGGCCAAGAGACCCAGTACTTC. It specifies CASSLLWGGQETQYF.

CDR3 bases: TGTGCCAGCAGCTTAATGTCCCCCGGTTTGGACGGGGGAAACACCATATATTTT. It encodes CASSLMSPGLDGGNTIYF. The chain couples TRBV7-3 to TRBJ1-3, with D unresolved. This CDR3 has 18 residues. The V end lost 1 base, the J end lost 4 bases, and 20 bases lay between the germline ends. CDR1 is SGHTA and CDR2 is FQGTGA in the germline V gene. The full variable domain, in which reference TRBV7-3 and TRBJ1-3 provide the parts outside the CDR3, is GAGVSQTPSNKVTEKGKYVELRCDPISGHTALYWYRQSLGQGPEFLIYFQGTGAADDSGLPNDRFFAVRPEGSVSTLKIQRTERGDSAVYLCASSLMSPGLDGGNTIYFGEGSWLTVV.

In DNA, the CDR3 is TGTGCCAGCAGCTTAGGTAGCGGGAAAAGCTACGAGCAGTACTTC. This codes for CASSLGSGKSYEQYF. V gene TRBV7-3 combines with J gene TRBJ2-7; the match to TRBD2 covers 8 bases. V trimming: 2 bases; J trimming: 3 bases; junction bases outside the gene matches: 6. The germline V gene encodes CDR1 SGHTA and CDR2 FQGTGA. This CDR3 has 15 amino acids.

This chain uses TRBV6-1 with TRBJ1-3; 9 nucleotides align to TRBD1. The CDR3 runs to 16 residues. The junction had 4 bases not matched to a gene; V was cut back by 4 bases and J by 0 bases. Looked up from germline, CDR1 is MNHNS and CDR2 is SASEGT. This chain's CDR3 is CASSVQGAISGNTIYF. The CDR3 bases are TGTGCCAGCAGTGTACAGGGGGCCATCTCTGGAAACACCATATATTTT.

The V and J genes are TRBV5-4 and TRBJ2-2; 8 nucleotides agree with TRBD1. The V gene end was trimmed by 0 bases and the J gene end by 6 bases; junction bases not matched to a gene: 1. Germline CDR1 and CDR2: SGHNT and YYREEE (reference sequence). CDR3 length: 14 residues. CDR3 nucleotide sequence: TGTGCCAGCAGCTTGGACAGGGGGGCCGGGGAGCTGTTTTTT. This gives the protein CASSLDRGAGELFF.

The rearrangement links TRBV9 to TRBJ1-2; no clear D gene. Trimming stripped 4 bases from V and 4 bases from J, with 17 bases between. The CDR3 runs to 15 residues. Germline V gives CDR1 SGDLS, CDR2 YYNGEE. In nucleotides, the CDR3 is TGTGCCAGCAGCTTAGAAGTGGGAGTGAGCTATGGCTACACCTTC. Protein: CASSLEVGVSYGYTF.

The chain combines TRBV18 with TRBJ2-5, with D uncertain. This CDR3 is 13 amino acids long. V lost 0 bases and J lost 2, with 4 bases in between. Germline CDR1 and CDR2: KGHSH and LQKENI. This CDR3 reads CASSPPTQETQYF. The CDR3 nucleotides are TGTGCCAGCTCACCACCTACTCAAGAGACCCAGTACTTC. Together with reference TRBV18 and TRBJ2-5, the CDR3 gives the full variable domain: NAGVMQNPRHLVRRRGQEARLRCSPMKGHSHVYWYRQLPEEGLKFMVYLQKENIIDESGMPKERFSAEFPKEGPSILRIQQVVRGDSAAYFCASSPPTQETQYFGPGTRLLVL.

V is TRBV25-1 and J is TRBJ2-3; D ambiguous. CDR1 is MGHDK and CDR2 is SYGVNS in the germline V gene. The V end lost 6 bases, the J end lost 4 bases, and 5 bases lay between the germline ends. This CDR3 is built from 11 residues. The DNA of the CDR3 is TGTGCCAGCAGGAATTCAGATACGCAGTATTTT. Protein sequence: CASRNSDTQYF.

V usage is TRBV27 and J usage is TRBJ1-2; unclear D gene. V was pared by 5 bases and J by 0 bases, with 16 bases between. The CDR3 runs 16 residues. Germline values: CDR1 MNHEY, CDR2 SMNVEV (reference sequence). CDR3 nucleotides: TGTGCCAGCAGTCCCCAATTGGGTAGTCCTAACTATGGCTACACCTTC. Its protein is CASSPQLGSPNYGYTF.

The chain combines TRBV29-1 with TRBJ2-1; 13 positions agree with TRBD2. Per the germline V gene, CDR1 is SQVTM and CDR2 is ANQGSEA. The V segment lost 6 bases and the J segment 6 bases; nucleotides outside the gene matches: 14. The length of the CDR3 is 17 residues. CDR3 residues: CSVAGLAGPWVSNEQFF. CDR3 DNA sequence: TGCAGCGTGGCGGGACTAGCGGGGCCTTGGGTCTCCAATGAGCAGTTCTTC.

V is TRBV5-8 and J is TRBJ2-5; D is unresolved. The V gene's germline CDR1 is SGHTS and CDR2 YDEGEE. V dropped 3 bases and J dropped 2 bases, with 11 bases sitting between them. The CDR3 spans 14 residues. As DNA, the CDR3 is TGTGCCAGCAGCTCAATCAGGCTTCAAGAGACCCAGTACTTC. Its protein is CASSSIRLQETQYF.

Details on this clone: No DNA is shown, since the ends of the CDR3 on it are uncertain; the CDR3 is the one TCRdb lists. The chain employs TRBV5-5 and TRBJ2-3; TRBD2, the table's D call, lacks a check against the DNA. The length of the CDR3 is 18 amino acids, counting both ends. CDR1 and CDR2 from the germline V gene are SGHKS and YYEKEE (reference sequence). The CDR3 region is CASSSTGTSAFFGDTQYF.

The CDR3 coding sequence is TGCGCCAGCAGCTTGGAAGGGACAGGGACTTACACTGAAGCTTTCTTT. This gives the protein CASSLEGTGTYTEAFF. The chain is built from TRBV5-1 and TRBJ1-1, with 9 bases aligning to TRBD1. This CDR3 spans 16 amino acids. Germline-derived CDR1 and CDR2 are SGHRS and YFSETQ. V was clipped by 0 bases and J by 3 bases; unmatched bases: 6.

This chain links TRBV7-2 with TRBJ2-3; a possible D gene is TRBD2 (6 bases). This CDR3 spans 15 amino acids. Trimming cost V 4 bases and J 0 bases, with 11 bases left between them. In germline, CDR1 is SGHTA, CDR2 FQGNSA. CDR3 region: CASSSSATSTDTQYF. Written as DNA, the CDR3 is TGTGCCAGCAGCTCTAGCGCAACTAGCACAGATACGCAGTATTTT.

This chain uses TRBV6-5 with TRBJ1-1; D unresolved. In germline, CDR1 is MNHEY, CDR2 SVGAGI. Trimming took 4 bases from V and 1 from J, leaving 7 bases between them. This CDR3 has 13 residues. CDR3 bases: TGTGCCAGCAGTTTCCGACAGAACACTGAAGCTTTCTTT. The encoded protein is CASSFRQNTEAFF.

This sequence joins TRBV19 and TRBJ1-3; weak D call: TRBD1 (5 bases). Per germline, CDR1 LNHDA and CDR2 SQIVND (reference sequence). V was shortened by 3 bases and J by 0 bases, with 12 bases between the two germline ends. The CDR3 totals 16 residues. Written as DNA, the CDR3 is TGTGCCAGTAGTATGGCAGGGATCACCTCTGGAAACACCATATATTTT. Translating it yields CASSMAGITSGNTIYF.

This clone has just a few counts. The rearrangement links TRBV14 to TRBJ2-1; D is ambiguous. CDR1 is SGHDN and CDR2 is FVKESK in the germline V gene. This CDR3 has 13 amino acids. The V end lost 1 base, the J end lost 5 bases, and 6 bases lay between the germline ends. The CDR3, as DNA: TGTGCCAGCAGCCAAGGATCTAACAATGAGCAGTTCTTC. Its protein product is CASSQGSNNEQFF.

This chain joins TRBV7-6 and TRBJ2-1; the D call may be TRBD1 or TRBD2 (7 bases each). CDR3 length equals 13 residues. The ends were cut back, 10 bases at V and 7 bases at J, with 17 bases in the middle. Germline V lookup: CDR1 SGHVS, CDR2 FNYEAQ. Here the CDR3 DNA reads TGTGCCATCGAGAGCGGGACAGCTAATGAGCAGTTCTTC. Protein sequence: CAIESGTANEQFF.

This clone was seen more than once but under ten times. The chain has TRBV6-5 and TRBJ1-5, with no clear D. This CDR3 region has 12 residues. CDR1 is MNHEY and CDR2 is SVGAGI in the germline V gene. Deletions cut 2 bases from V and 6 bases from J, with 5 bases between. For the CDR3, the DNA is TGTGCCAGCAGTTACCCCGGTCAGCCCCAGCATTTT. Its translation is CASSYPGQPQHF.

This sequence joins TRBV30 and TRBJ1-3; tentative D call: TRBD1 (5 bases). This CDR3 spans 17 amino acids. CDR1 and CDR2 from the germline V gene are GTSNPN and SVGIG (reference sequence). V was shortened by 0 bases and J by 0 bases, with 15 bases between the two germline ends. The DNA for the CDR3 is TGTGCCTGGAGTGTACGCGGGGGTTCCTCCTCTGGAAACACCATATATTTT. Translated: CAWSVRGGSSSGNTIYF.

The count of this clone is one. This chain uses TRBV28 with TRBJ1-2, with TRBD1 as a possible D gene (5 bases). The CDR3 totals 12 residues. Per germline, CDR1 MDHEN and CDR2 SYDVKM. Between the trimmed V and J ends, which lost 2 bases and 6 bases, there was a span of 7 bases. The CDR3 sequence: CASSLNRHGYTF. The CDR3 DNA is TGTGCCAGCAGTTTAAACAGGCATGGCTACACCTTC.

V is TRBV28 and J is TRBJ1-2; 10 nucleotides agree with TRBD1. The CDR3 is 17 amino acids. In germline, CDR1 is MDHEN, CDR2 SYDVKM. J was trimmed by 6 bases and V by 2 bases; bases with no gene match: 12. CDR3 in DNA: TGTGCCAGCAGTTTAGCCCATCGGACAGGGGGAGGGGATGGCTACACCTTC. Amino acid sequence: CASSLAHRTGGGDGYTF.

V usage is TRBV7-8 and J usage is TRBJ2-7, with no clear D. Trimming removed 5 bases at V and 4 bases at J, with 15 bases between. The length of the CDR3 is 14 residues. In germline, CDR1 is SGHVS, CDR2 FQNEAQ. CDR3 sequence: CASSPGPTRYEQYF. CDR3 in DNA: TGTGCCAGCAGCCCGGGCCCTACCCGTTACGAGCAGTACTTC.

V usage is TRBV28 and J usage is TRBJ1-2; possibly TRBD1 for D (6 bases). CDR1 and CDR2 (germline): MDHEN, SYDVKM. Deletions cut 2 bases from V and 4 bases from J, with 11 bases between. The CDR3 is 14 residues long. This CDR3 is CASSLQLTGYGYTF. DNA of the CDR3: TGTGCCAGCAGTTTACAGTTGACAGGCTATGGCTACACCTTC.